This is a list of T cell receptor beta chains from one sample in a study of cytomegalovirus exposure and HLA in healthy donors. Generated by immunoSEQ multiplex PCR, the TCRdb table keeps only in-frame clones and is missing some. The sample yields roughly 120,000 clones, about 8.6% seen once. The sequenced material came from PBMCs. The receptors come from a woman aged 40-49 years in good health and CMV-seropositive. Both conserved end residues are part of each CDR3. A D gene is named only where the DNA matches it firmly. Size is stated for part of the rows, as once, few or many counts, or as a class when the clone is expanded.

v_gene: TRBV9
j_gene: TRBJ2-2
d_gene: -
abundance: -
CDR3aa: CASSDRANTGELFF
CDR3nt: TGTGCCAGCAGCGACCGAGCGAACACCGGGGAGCTGTTTTTT

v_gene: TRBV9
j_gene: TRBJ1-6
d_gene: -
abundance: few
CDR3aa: CASSVDLGQGGSPLHF
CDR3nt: TGTGCCAGCAGCGTAGATTTGGGGCAGGGAGGATCACCCCTCCACTTT

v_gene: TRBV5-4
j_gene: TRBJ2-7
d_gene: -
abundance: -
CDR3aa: CASRRGNGAYEQYF
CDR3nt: TGTGCCAGCAGAAGGGGAAATGGAGCCTACGAGCAGTACTTC

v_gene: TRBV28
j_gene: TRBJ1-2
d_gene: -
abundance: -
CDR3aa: CASSLNRPPLSSYTF
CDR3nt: TGTGCCAGCAGTTTAAACAGGCCTCCCCTATCTAGCTACACCTTC

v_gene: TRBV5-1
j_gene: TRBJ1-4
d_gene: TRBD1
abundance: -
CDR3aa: CASSTGTGDATNEKLFF
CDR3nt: TGCGCCAGCAGCACTGGGACAGGAGATGCAACTAATGAAAAACTGTTTTTT

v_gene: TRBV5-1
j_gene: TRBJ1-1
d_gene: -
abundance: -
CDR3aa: CASTQGPTSFAEAFF
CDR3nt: TGCGCCAGCACTCAGGGCCCGACAAGTTTTGCTGAAGCTTTCTTT

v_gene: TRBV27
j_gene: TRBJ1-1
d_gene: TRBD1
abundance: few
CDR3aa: CASSPRDRLRGNTEAFF
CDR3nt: TGTGCCAGCAGTCCCAGGGACAGGCTGAGGGGAAACACTGAAGCTTTCTTT

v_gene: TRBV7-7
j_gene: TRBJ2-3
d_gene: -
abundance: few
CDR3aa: CASSLDSADTQYF
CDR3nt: TGTGCCAGCAGCTTAGATAGCGCAGATACGCAGTATTTT

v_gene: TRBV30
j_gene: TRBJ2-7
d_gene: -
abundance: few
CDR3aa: CAWSVQAYEQYF
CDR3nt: TGTGCCTGGAGTGTTCAGGCCTACGAGCAGTACTTC

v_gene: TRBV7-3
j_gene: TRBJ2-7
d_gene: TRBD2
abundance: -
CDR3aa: CASSLGRGAYEQYF
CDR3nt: TGTGCCAGCAGCTTGGGACGGGGGGCCTACGAGCAGTACTTC

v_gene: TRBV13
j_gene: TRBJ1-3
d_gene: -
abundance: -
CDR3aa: CASSPRGGRSGNTIYF
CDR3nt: TGTGCCAGCAGCCCGCGGGGAGGGCGCTCTGGAAACACCATATATTTT

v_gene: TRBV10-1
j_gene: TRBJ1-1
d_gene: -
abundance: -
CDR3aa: CASSESGGSTEAFF
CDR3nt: TGCGCCAGCAGTGAGTCGGGAGGGTCCACTGAAGCTTTCTTT

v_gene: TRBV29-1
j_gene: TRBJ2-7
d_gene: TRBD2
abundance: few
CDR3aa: CSVLAGGPGEQYF
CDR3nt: TGCAGCGTCCTAGCGGGGGGGCCCGGGGAGCAGTACTTC

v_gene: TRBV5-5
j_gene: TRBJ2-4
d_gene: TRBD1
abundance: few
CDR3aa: CASSSGQGMYIQYF
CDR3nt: TGTGCCAGCAGCTCCGGACAGGGGATGTACATTCAGTACTTC

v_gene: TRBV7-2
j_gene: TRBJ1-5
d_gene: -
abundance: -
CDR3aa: CASSPDRGQPQHF
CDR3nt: TGTGCCAGCAGCCCAGACCGAGGTCAGCCCCAGCATTTT

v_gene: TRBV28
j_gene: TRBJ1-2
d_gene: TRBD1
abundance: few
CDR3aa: CASSIGGRGYTF
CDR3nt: TGTGCCAGCAGTATAGGGGGCCGTGGCTACACCTTC

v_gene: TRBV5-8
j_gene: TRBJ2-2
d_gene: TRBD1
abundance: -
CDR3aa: CASSLRGRERVGELFF
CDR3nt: TGTGCCAGCAGTTTGAGGGGGCGCGAACGGGTCGGGGAGCTGTTTTTT

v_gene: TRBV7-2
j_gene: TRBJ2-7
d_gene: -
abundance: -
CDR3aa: CASSLLRVQYF
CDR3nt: TGTGCCAGCAGCCTACTGAGGGTGCAGTACTTC

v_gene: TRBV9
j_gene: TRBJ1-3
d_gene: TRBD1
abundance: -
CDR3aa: CASSVAIAGQTTGNTIYF
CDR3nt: TGTGCCAGCAGCGTAGCAATAGCGGGACAGACTACCGGAAACACCATATATTTT

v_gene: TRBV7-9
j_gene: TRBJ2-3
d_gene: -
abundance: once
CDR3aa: CASRPGTSGDTQYF
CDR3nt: TGTGCCAGCAGGCCCGGGACTTCGGGAGATACGCAGTATTTT

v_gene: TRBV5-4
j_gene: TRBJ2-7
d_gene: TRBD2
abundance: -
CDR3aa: CASSLGTSGRTYEQYF
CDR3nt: TGTGCCAGCAGCTTGGGGACTAGCGGGAGAACCTACGAGCAGTACTTC

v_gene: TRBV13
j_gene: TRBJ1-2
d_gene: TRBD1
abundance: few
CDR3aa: CASSLGRPPTGGNGYTF
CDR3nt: TGTGCCAGCAGCTTAGGCAGGCCGCCGACAGGGGGCAATGGCTACACCTTC

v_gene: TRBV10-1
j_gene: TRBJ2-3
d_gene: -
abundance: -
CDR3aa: CASSRLSTDTQYF
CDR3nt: TGCGCCAGCAGTCGTCTGTCCACAGATACGCAGTATTTT

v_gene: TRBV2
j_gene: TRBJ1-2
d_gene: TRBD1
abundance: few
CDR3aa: CASRQQGNGYTF
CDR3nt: TGTGCCAGCAGGCAACAGGGGAATGGCTACACCTTC

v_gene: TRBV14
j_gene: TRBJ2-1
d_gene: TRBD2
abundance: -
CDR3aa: CASSHPGGPSGGSYNEQFF
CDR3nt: TGTGCCAGCAGCCACCCGGGGGGGCCCTCCGGGGGCTCCTACAATGAGCAGTTCTTC

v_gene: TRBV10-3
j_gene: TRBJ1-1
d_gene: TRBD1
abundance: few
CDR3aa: CAISDPGQVNTEAFF
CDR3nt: TGTGCCATCAGTGACCCGGGACAGGTGAACACTGAAGCTTTCTTT

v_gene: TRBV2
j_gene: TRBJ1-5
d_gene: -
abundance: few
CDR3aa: CASSEVQANQPQHF
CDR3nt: TGTGCCAGCAGTGAAGTTCAGGCTAATCAGCCCCAGCATTTT

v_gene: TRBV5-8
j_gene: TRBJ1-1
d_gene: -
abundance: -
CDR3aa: CASSLGGLGLSWAEAFF
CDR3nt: TGTGCCAGCAGCTTGGGGGGCCTGGGACTTTCTTGGGCAGAAGCTTTCTTT

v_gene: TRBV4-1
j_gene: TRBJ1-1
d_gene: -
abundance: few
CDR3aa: CASSTRRGSVAEAFF
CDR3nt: TGCGCCAGCAGCACCCGCCGGGGGTCGGTGGCTGAAGCTTTCTTT

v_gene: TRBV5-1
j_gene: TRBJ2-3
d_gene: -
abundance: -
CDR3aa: CASSKLLGDTQYF
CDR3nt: TGCGCCAGCTCTAAACTACTAGGCGATACGCAGTATTTT

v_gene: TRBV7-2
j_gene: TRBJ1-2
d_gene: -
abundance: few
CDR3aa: CASSPAGVGGYTF
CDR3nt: TGTGCCAGCAGCCCCGCGGGGGTGGGTGGCTACACCTTC